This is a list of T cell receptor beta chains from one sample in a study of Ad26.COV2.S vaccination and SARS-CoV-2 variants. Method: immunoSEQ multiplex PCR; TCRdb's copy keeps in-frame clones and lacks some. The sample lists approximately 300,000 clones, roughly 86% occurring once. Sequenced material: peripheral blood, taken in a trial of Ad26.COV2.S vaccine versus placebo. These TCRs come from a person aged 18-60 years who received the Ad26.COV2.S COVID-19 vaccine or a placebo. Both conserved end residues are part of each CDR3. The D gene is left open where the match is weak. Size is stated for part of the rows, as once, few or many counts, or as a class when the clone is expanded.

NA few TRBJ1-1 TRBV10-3 TGTGCCATCAGTAGCAAGGGGGGGAACACTGAAGCTTTCTTT CAISSKGGNTEAFF
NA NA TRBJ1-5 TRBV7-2 TGTGCCAGCAGCTTAGTCCAAGATCAGCCCCAGCATTTT CASSLVQDQPQHF
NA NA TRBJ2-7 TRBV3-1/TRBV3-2 TGTGCCAGCAGCCTGTACGGGACGCCCATCGAGCAGTACTTC CASSLYGTPIEQYF
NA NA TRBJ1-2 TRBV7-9 TGTGCCAGCAGCTCCCAGGGATCAGATGGCTACACCTTC CASSSQGSDGYTF
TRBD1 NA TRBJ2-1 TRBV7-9 TGTGCCAGCAGCCACGGGACAGGGGCCCTAATGGATGAGCAGTTCTTC CASSHGTGALMDEQFF
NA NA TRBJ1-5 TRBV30 TGTGCCTGGAATGGAGGGTCGGCCCGCAATCAGCCCCAGCATTTT CAWNGGSARNQPQHF
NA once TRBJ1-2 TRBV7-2 TGTGCCAGCAGCTTAGCGGGGGCAGACACCCCTTGGACCTTC CASSLAGADTPWTF
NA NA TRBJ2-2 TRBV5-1 TGCGCCAGCAGCCAAGGACAGAACACCGGGGAGCTGTTTTTT CASSQGQNTGELFF
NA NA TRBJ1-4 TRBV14 TGTGCCAGCAGCCAAGATGGGGTGAAAAATGAAAAACTGTTTTTT CASSQDGVKNEKLFF
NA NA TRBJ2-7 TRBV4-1 TGCGCCAGCAGCCAAGGAGTGGCCTACGAGCAGTACTTC CASSQGVAYEQYF
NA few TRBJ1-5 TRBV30 TGTGCCATAGGACACTATAGCAATCAGCCCCAGCATTTT CAIGHYSNQPQHF
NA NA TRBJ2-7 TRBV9 TGTGCCAGCAGTGAAACCCCCGGGACCTACGAGCAGTACTTC CASSETPGTYEQYF
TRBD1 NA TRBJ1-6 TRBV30 TGTGCCTGGAGATTGGCAGGGGGTTCACCCCTCCACTTT CAWRLAGGSPLHF
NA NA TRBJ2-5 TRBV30 TGTGCCTGGGGTCGGCAGGGCCCAGAGACCCAGTACTTC CAWGRQGPETQYF
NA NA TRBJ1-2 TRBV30 TGTGCCTGGACAGCGTCGATAAAGTCTTATGGCTACACCTTC CAWTASIKSYGYTF
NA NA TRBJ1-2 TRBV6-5 TGTGCCAGCAGTTCCCCGCAGGGGCGGACTGGCTACACCTTC CASSSPQGRTGYTF
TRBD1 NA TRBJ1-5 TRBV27 TGTGCCAGCAGTTTTTCAGGACAGGCACTTCGTAGGGGCAATCAGCCCCAGCATTTT CASSFSGQALRRGNQPQHF
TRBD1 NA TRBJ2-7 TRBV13 TGTGCCAGCAGGGGACAGGACAGGAATTCCTACGAGCAGTACTTC CASRGQDRNSYEQYF
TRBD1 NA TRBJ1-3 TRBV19 TGTGCCAGTATCGGACAGGGTGGAAACACCATATATTTT CASIGQGGNTIYF
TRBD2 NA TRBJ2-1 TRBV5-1 TGCGCCAGCAGCCGGACTAGCGGGAACAATGAGCAGTTCTTC CASSRTSGNNEQFF
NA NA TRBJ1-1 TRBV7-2 TGTGCCAGCAGCTTAATCGAGGCACCAGCACGAGGTGAAGCTTTCTTT CASSLIEAPARGEAFF
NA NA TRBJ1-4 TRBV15 TGTGCCACCAGCAGATTCGACAGAGGCCGAGAGTTGGAAAAACTGTTTTTT CATSRFDRGRELEKLFF
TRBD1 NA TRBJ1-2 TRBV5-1 TGCGCCAGCAGCCCACAGGGGGCCCTCTATGGCTACACCTTC CASSPQGALYGYTF
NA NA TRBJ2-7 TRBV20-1 TGCAGCGGGCTCCTCTCCTACGAGCAGTACTTC CSGLLSYEQYF
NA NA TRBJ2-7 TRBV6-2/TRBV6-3 TGTGCCAGCAGTTACCCGACTGGGAACCTCTACGAGCAGTACTTC CASSYPTGNLYEQYF
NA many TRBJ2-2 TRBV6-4 TGTGCCAGCAGTGACAGGAGTGACACCGGGGAGCTGTTTTTT CASSDRSDTGELFF
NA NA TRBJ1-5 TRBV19 TGTGCCAGTCGCCGCACAGGGAAACTCATCAATCAGCCCCAGCATTTT CASRRTGKLINQPQHF
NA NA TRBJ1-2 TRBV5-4 TGTGCCAGCAGCCGCCAGGAACGCTATGGCTACACCTTC CASSRQERYGYTF
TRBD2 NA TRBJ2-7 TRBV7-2 TGTGCCAGCAGCGAAGCGGGGAAGAGGTACGAGCAGTACTTC CASSEAGKRYEQYF
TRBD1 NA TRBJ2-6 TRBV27 TGTGCCAGCAGTTTAGGACAGGGAGTCCCTGGGGCCAACGTCCTGACTTTC CASSLGQGVPGANVLTF
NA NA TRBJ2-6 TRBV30 TGTGCCTGGAGACATGCTGGGGCCAACGTCCTGACTTTC CAWRHAGANVLTF
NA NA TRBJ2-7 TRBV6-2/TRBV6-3 TGTGCCAGCAGTTATGACGGGGCATCCTACGAGCAGTACTTC CASSYDGASYEQYF
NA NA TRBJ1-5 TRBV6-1 TGTGCCAGCAGTGAAGCGGGGCTAGGCAATCAGCCCCAGCATTTT CASSEAGLGNQPQHF